Below are 21 T cell receptor beta chains sequenced from a single sample in a study of cytomegalovirus exposure and HLA in healthy donors. The repertoire was sequenced with immunoSEQ multiplex PCR; TCRdb's copy has only in-frame clones and lacks some. The sample shows about 280,000 clones, around 89% of them seen only once. Sequencing input: PBMCs. These receptors originate from a young woman in good health and CMV-seronegative.

This clone showed up just once. The rearrangement joins TRBV6-1 to TRBJ2-7; 10 nucleotides agree with TRBD2. The CDR3 extends over 15 amino acids. The V segment lost 7 bases and the J segment 0 bases; nucleotides outside the gene matches: 6. Germline CDR1 and CDR2: MNHNS and SASEGT. The CDR3 is CASKLAGGPSYEQYF. Written as DNA, the CDR3 is TGTGCCAGCAAATTAGCGGGAGGACCCTCCTACGAGCAGTACTTC.

The rearrangement uses TRBV10-3 and TRBJ2-5; 7 nucleotides align to TRBD1. The CDR3 loop spans 13 amino acids. Trimming removed 6 bases from V and 2 bases from J; junction bases left unmatched: 3. The germline V gene encodes CDR1 ENHRY and CDR2 SYGVKD. CDR3 sequence: CAIRKGAQETQYF. DNA for the CDR3: TGTGCCATCAGGAAGGGGGCACAAGAGACCCAGTACTTC.

J is TRBJ1-5 and V is TRBV2; a weak D match, TRBD1 (6 bases). Germline lookup yields CDR1 SNHLY and CDR2 FYNNEI. The V end lost 6 bases, the J end lost 3 bases, and 12 bases lay between the germline ends. CDR3 length: 14 residues. Here the CDR3 DNA reads TGTGCCAGCAGCAAGGACAGTTACAATCAGCCCCAGCATTTT. Translating gives CASSKDSYNQPQHF.

The chain combines TRBV4-1 with TRBJ1-2; D perhaps matches TRBD1 (5 bases). CDR3 length: 12 amino acids. V was cut by 3 bases and J by 8 bases, with 10 bases left in between. Germline V gene data show CDR1 as MGHRA and CDR2 as YSYEKL. This chain's CDR3 is CASSHGGSGYTF. The CDR3 region has the DNA TGCGCCAGCAGCCATGGGGGGAGCGGCTACACCTTC.

The rearrangement links TRBV7-9 to TRBJ2-5; 7 nucleotides agree with TRBD2. From germline, CDR1 is SEHNR and CDR2 FQNEAQ (reference sequence). The CDR3 loop spans 16 amino acids. V lost 1 base, J lost 3 bases, and 8 bases stayed unmatched. The CDR3 DNA sequence: TGTGCCAGCAGCTTAGAGGCGGCTAGCGGCAAAGAGACCCAGTACTTC. This translates into CASSLEAASGKETQYF.

J is TRBJ2-7 and V is TRBV10-3; TRBD1 might be the D (5 bases). CDR1 and CDR2 (germline): ENHRY, SYGVKD. CDR3 length: 15 amino acids. Trimming left V 3 bases short and J 3 bases short, with 15 bases between. The CDR3 nucleotides are TGTGCCATCAGTGACGACAGCCCGGCGGTCTACGAGCAGTACTTC. Encoded protein: CAISDDSPAVYEQYF.

The chain employs TRBV28 and TRBJ2-1, with D perhaps TRBD1 (6 bases). Germline V gene lookup returns CDR1 MDHEN and CDR2 SYDVKM. The length of the CDR3 is 20 residues. V gave up 7 bases and J gave up 7 bases, with 35 bases separating them. The DNA for the CDR3 is TGTGCCAGCAAGTCCAGCACCAAGGCTACAGGGTACCTTATCCTAAATGAGCAGTTCTTC. This encodes CASKSSTKATGYLILNEQFF.

In DNA form, the CDR3 reads TGTGCCAGCGGCCCGGGACTAGCGGGAAACAATGAGCAGTTCTTC. Translation gives CASGPGLAGNNEQFF. The chain carries TRBV11-2 and TRBJ2-1, with 13 bases identical to TRBD2. CDR3 length: 15 residues. Germline V gene data show CDR1 as SGHAT and CDR2 as FQNNGV. J was trimmed by 5 bases and V by 8 bases; bases with no gene match: 6.

CDR3 in DNA: TGTGCCACCAGCAGACCCCTAGCATCAGGCACAGATACGCAGTATTTT. It yields the protein CATSRPLASGTDTQYF. The rearrangement links TRBV15 to TRBJ2-3, with D maybe TRBD2 (5 bases). This CDR3 has 16 amino acids. Germline CDR1 reads LNHNV; CDR2 reads YYDKDF (reference sequence). V was pared by 2 bases and J by 1 base, with 13 bases between.

Turning to this clone: Compared with germline, one end of the junction differs, possibly owing to a read error. V is TRBV10-2 and J is TRBJ2-2, with 10 bases lining up with TRBD2. The CDR3 totals 17 residues. Germline CDR1 reads WSHSY; CDR2 reads SAAADI. The CDR3 bases are TGCGCCAGCAGTCAGTCGCTAGCGGGAGAACGGACCGGGGAGCTGTTTTTT. Amino acids: CASSQSLAGERTGELFF.

This clone was observed a few times. The chain joins TRBV6-5 to TRBJ1-2; 8 bases are shared with TRBD1. Germline V gene sequence: CDR1 MNHEY, CDR2 SVGAGI. CDR3 length: 14 amino acids. V shed 4 bases, J shed 6 bases, and the junction held 7 bases outside the gene matches. This CDR3 is CASSLQGGNDGYTF. The CDR3, as DNA: TGTGCCAGCAGTTTACAGGGGGGGAATGATGGCTACACCTTC.

This chain connects TRBV10-3 to TRBJ2-7; no clear D gene. Between the trimmed V and J ends, which lost 7 bases and 4 bases, there was a span of 20 bases. The length of the CDR3 is 15 residues. CDR1 is ENHRY and CDR2 is SYGVKD in the germline V gene. In nucleotides, the CDR3 is TGTGCCATCAATAAAGTAGAGGCGGAGTTTTACGAGCAGTACTTC. It encodes CAINKVEAEFYEQYF.

The V and J genes are TRBV30 and TRBJ1-1; tentatively, D is TRBD1 (6 bases). The germline CDR1 and CDR2 sequences are GTSNPN and SVGIG (reference sequence). CDR3 size: 13 residues. V was trimmed by 6 bases and J by 0 bases, leaving 11 bases between them. CDR3 bases: TGTGCCTGTAACAGGGACATGAACACTGAAGCTTTCTTT. Its protein product is CACNRDMNTEAFF.

V and J are TRBV13 and TRBJ2-7, with 9 bases fitting TRBD1. Trimming cost V 2 bases and J 6 bases; bases outside gene matches: 5. The CDR3 sequence is 14 residues long. CDR1 and CDR2 from the germline V gene are PRHDT and FYEKMQ (reference sequence). The DNA of the CDR3 is TGTGCCAGCAGCTTAATACAGGGGGCGGGCGAGCAGTACTTC. It specifies CASSLIQGAGEQYF.

V usage is TRBV5-4 and J usage is TRBJ2-7, with a possible D match to TRBD1 (6 bases). Germline-derived CDR1 and CDR2 are SGHNT and YYREEE (reference sequence). With 4 bases removed from V and 2 bases from J, the gap between germline ends came to 10 bases. The CDR3 covers 13 residues. As DNA, the CDR3 is TGTGCCAGCAGCGACGGACAGACCTACGAGCAGTACTTC. This codes for CASSDGQTYEQYF.

V usage is TRBV27 and J usage is TRBJ2-1; TRBD2 agrees at 10 bases. The germline V gene has CDR1 MNHEY and CDR2 SMNVEV (reference sequence). The V and J ends lost 10 bases and 6 bases, in that order; junction bases with no gene match: 3. The length of the CDR3 is 12 residues. The CDR3 DNA reads TGTGCCACCCGACTAGCGGGCAATGAGCAGTTCTTC. Amino acids: CATRLAGNEQFF.

This clone was counted once. The rearrangement joins TRBV5-1 to TRBJ1-1; 11 bases match TRBD1. The CDR3 is made up of 16 amino acids. J was trimmed by 4 bases and V by 0 bases; bases with no gene match: 5. Germline lookup yields CDR1 SGHRS and CDR2 YFSETQ. Here the CDR3 DNA reads TGCGCCAGCAGCTTGGGGACAGGGGGCTCAGGCACTGAAGCTTTCTTT. Translated, it gives CASSLGTGGSGTEAFF.

The J gene is TRBJ2-3, the V gene TRBV29-1; 8 bases align to TRBD2. With 6 bases clipped from V and 3 bases from J, the junction kept 8 bases outside the gene matches. From germline, CDR1 is SQVTM and CDR2 ANQGSEA. This CDR3 spans 14 amino acids. CDR3 DNA sequence: TGCAGCGTGCCAGCGGGAGCAAGAACAGATACGCAGTATTTT. Its translation: CSVPAGARTDTQYF.

The V gene is TRBV11-2, the J gene TRBJ2-1; 10 bases are a match to TRBD1. V gave up 0 bases and J gave up 9 bases; unmatched junction bases: 11. The germline V gene encodes CDR1 SGHAT and CDR2 FQNNGV. The CDR3 is 17 residues long. CDR3: CASSLDPARGQGSEQFF. CDR3 bases: TGTGCCAGCAGCTTAGACCCAGCGAGGGGACAGGGGAGTGAGCAGTTCTTC.

This chain joins TRBV18 and TRBJ2-2; D might be TRBD2 (6 bases). From germline, CDR1 is KGHSH and CDR2 LQKENI. The germline V and J ends were trimmed by 2 bases and 1 base, with 11 bases remaining between them. The CDR3 totals 16 residues. The CDR3, as DNA: TGTGCCAGCTCACCATCTATAGCGGTGAACACCGGGGAGCTGTTTTTT. Translating it yields CASSPSIAVNTGELFF.

This chain joins TRBV2 and TRBJ2-7; a possible D gene is TRBD1 (5 bases). The CDR3 is 10 residues long. Germline V lookup: CDR1 SNHLY, CDR2 FYNNEI. The V and J ends lost 8 bases and 5 bases respectively, with 7 bases between them. Here the CDR3 DNA reads TGTGCCAGCCTAGGGGACGAGCAGTACTTC. Protein product: CASLGDEQYF.